The clone carrying this T cell receptor beta chain has just one count. Its target is not known. This specimen comes from a study of cytomegalovirus exposure and HLA in healthy donors. CDR3 size: 13 residues. Trimming pared 6 bases from V and 1 base from J, leaving 6 bases between. The germline V gene has CDR1 SGHTA and CDR2 FQGNSA. Findings and limits, study-wide: Across donors, sequencing depth was assumed by presence/absence analyses to be roughly uniform. Researchers had no immune exposure information except CMV serostatus available.

Use of 60 Vbeta and 13 Jbeta primers characterized the PCR. This table comes from immunoSEQ multiplex PCR, and its TCRdb copy is limited to in-frame clones, with some not included. Found here are about 140,000 clones, approximately 80% of them singletons; the top ten hold around 2%. The sample consisted of PBMCs. The chain links TRBV7-2 to TRBJ2-2; no reliable D call. This clonotype originated in a man aged 25 to 40 in good health and CMV-seronegative. CDR3 coding DNA: TGTGCCAGCAGTCGAGTGAACACCGGGGAGCTGTTTTTT. It codes for CASSRVNTGELFF.